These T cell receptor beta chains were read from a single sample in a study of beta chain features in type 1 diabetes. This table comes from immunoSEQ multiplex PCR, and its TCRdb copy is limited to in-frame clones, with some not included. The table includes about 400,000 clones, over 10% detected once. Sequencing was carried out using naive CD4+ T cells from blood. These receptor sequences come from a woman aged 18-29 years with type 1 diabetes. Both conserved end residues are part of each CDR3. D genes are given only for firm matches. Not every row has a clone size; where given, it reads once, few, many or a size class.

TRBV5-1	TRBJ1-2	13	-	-	CASSSKDLGGYTF	TGCGCCAGCAGCTCAAAGGACTTAGGGGGCTACACCTTC
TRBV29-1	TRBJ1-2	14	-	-	CSATGNRRKDGYTF	TGCAGCGCGACAGGAAACCGAAGGAAAGATGGCTACACCTTC
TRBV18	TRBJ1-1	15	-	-	CASSPPGQPNTEAFF	TGTGCCAGCTCACCACCGGGACAACCTAACACTGAAGCTTTCTTT
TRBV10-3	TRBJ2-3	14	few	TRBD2	CAIEKSGRTDTQYF	TGTGCCATCGAGAAGAGCGGGAGGACGGATACGCAGTATTTT
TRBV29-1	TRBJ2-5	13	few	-	CSAGLSTGETQYF	TGCAGCGCCGGACTATCGACAGGGGAGACCCAGTACTTC
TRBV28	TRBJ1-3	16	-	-	CASTPSGTFYGNTIYF	TGTGCCAGCACCCCCTCCGGGACATTCTATGGAAACACCATATATTTT
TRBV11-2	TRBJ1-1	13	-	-	CASSLGRVTEAFF	TGTGCCAGCAGCTTAGGGCGGGTCACTGAAGCTTTCTTT
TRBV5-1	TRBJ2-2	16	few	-	CASSLEVGLNTGELFF	TGCGCCAGCAGCTTGGAAGTGGGGCTGAACACCGGGGAGCTGTTTTTT
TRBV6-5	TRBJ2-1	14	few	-	CASRRGDSYNEQFF	TGTGCCAGCAGGCGTGGTGACTCCTACAATGAGCAGTTCTTC
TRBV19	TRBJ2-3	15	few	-	CASSGLVGGTDTQYF	TGTGCCAGTAGCGGGCTCGTAGGGGGCACAGATACGCAGTATTTT
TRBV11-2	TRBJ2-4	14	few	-	CASSPSLASNIQYF	TGTGCCAGCAGCCCCTCTTTAGCCAGCAACATTCAGTACTTC
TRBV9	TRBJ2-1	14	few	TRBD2	CASSARLAGDEQFF	TGTGCCAGCAGCGCGAGACTAGCGGGCGATGAGCAGTTCTTC
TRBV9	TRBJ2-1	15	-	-	CASSAFRVSYNEQFF	TGTGCCAGCAGCGCGTTCAGGGTCTCGTACAATGAGCAGTTCTTC
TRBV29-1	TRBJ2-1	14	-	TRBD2	CSVGGGGSYNEQFF	TGCAGCGTTGGGGGCGGGGGGTCCTACAATGAGCAGTTCTTC
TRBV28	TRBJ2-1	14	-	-	CASSLQKSYNEQFF	TGTGCCAGCAGTTTACAGAAATCCTACAATGAGCAGTTCTTC
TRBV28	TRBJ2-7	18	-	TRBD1	CASSTHPPGQVRPYEQYF	TGTGCCAGCAGTACGCACCCCCCGGGACAGGTGAGACCCTACGAGCAGTACTTC
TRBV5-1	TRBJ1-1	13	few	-	CASSLGAGTEAFF	TGCGCCAGCAGCTTGGGGGCGGGCACTGAAGCTTTCTTT
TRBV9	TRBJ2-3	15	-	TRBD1	CASTPGTGMADTQYF	TGTGCCAGCACCCCGGGGACAGGGATGGCAGATACGCAGTATTTT
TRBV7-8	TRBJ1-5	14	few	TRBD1	CASATDRAAQPQHF	TGTGCCAGCGCAACTGACAGGGCGGCTCAGCCCCAGCATTTT
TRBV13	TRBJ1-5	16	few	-	CASSLGSWTQNQPQHF	TGTGCCAGCAGCTTAGGGTCTTGGACACAGAATCAGCCCCAGCATTTT
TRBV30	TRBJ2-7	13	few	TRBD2	CAWSVGTRYEQYF	TGTGCCTGGAGTGTAGGGACTAGATACGAGCAGTACTTC
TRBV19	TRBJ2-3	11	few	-	CASSHRETQYF	TGTGCCAGTAGTCACCGGGAGACGCAGTATTTT
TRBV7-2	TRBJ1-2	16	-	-	CASSLSSLTANYGYTF	TGTGCCAGCAGCTTAAGTTCATTGACAGCTAACTATGGCTACACCTTC
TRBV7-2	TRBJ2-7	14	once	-	CASSYKSREGEQYF	TGTGCCAGCAGCTACAAATCCAGGGAAGGCGAGCAGTACTTC
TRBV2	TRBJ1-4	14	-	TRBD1	CASSGTGGNEKLFF	TGTGCCAGCAGCGGGACAGGGGGCAATGAAAAACTGTTTTTT
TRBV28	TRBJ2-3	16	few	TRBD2	CASSLWASGAQDTQYF	TGTGCCAGCAGTTTATGGGCTAGCGGGGCCCAAGATACGCAGTATTTT
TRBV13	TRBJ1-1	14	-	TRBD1	CASRVTRQGRQAFF	TGTGCCAGCAGGGTTACTCGACAGGGTCGACAAGCTTTCTTT
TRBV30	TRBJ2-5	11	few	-	CAWTLDETQYF	TGTGCCTGGACCCTAGATGAGACCCAGTACTTC
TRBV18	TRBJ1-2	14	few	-	CASSPRRDYYGYTF	TGTGCCAGCTCACCACGTAGGGACTACTATGGCTACACCTTC
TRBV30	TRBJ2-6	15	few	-	CAWMVRRLGANVLTF	TGTGCCTGGATGGTGAGGCGCCTAGGGGCCAACGTCCTGACTTTC
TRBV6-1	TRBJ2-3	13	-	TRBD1	CASRTEGQGKQYF	TGTGCCAGCAGGACAGAAGGACAGGGAAAGCAGTATTTT
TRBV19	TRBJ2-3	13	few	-	CASKKGSTDTQYF	TGTGCCAGTAAAAAGGGGAGCACAGATACGCAGTATTTT
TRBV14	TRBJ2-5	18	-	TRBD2	CASSPRGLAGTLQETQYF	TGTGCCAGCAGCCCTCGGGGGCTAGCGGGGACGTTACAAGAGACCCAGTACTTC
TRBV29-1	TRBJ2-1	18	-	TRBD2	CSVRKSYPFVGTSGQQFF	TGCAGCGTTCGTAAGTCTTACCCATTTGTTGGGACTAGCGGGCAGCAGTTCTTC
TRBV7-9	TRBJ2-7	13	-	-	CASSFGTSHEQYF	TGTGCCAGCAGCTTCGGGACTTCACACGAGCAGTACTTC
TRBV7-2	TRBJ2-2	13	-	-	CASSPRLTGELFF	TGTGCCAGCAGCCCCAGATTAACCGGGGAGCTGTTTTTT
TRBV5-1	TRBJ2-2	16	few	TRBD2	CASSLEVAGAGGELFF	TGCGCCAGCAGCCTGGAGGTAGCGGGAGCCGGCGGGGAGCTGTTTTTT
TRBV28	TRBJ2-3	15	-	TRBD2	CASIPSRGGTDTQYF	TGTGCCAGCATCCCCTCCCGGGGAGGGACAGATACGCAGTATTTT
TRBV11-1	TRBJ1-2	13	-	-	CASSFLLENGYTF	TGTGCCAGCAGCTTTCTATTAGAGAATGGCTACACCTTC
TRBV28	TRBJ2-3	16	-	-	CASSLRQYFSTDTQYF	TGTGCCAGCAGTCTTCGACAGTACTTTAGCACAGATACGCAGTATTTT
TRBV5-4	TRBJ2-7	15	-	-	CASSTGTPGTYEQYF	TGTGCCAGCAGCACCGGGACTCCTGGTACCTACGAGCAGTACTTC
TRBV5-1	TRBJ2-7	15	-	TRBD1	CASSFRDRVTYEQYF	TGCGCCAGCAGCTTCCGGGACAGGGTAACCTACGAGCAGTACTTC
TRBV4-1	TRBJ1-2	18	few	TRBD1	CASSQGALRTGGRRGYTF	TGCGCCAGCAGCCAAGGAGCTCTTAGGACAGGGGGACGGAGGGGCTACACCTTC
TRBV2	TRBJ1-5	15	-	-	CASSEQTGDNQPQHF	TGTGCCAGCAGTGAGCAGACAGGCGACAATCAGCCCCAGCATTTT
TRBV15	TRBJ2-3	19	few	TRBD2	CATSRTAGTSGRNTDTQYF	TGTGCCACCAGCAGAACTGCCGGGACTAGCGGGAGGAACACAGATACGCAGTATTTT
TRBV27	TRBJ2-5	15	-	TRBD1	CASSSPGQTWETQYF	TGTGCCAGCAGTTCACCGGGACAGACTTGGGAGACCCAGTACTTC
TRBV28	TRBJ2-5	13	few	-	CASTGWRDSTQYF	TGTGCCAGCACCGGGTGGAGGGATAGTACCCAGTACTTC
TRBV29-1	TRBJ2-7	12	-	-	CSVEGRGYEQYF	TGCAGCGTTGAGGGCAGGGGCTACGAGCAGTACTTC
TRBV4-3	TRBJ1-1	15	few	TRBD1	CASSHADRDDTEAFF	TGCGCCAGCAGCCATGCTGACAGGGATGACACTGAAGCTTTCTTT
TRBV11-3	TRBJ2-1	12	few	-	CASSLAPVEQFF	TGTGCCAGCAGCTTAGCCCCGGTTGAGCAGTTCTTC
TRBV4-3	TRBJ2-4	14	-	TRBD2	CASSRGLAENIQYF	TGCGCCAGCAGCCGGGGACTAGCGGAAAACATTCAGTACTTC
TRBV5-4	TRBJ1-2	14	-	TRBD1	CASRAGTGGYGYTF	TGTGCCAGCCGAGCCGGGACAGGGGGCTATGGCTACACCTTC
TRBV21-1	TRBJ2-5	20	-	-	CASSNRPAPQRNPCQETQYF	TGTGCCAGCAGCAATCGCCCGGCCCCACAGCGGAACCCTTGCCAAGAGACCCAGTACTTC
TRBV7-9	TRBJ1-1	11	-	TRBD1	CASSKDRGAFF	TGTGCCAGCAGTAAGGACAGGGGAGCTTTCTTT